The 16 T cell receptor beta chains below all came from one sample that was sequenced in a study of blood T cell repertoires in COVID-19 (dated by TCRdb to the early 2020s). Receptor libraries were prepared by the immunoSEQ multiplex PCR assay. Imported from immuneACCESS, the table was reduced by TCRdb to in-frame sequences with V and J called. These copies leave out some clones; in studies compared against another copy, an unresolved V gene accounts for under half, and the cause of the remainder is not known. A total of hundreds of thousands of clones appear in this sample, roughly 91% of them only once. The ten largest clones add up to over 4% of the sample. The sequencing sample was made of PBMCs or T cells enriched from blood (not recorded which). These receptors were taken from a young woman who had recovered from COVID-19.

The J gene is TRBJ2-7, the V gene TRBV7-9; 10 positions match TRBD2. This CDR3 has 14 amino acids. Per the germline V gene, CDR1 is SEHNR and CDR2 is FQNEAQ (reference sequence). V was clipped by 3 bases and J by 7 bases; unmatched bases: 6. CDR3 protein: CASSFLAGAGEQYF. As DNA, the CDR3 is TGTGCCAGCAGCTTTCTAGCGGGAGCTGGGGAGCAGTACTTC. Drawing the rest from reference TRBV7-9 and TRBJ2-7, the complete variable domain is DTGVSQNPRHKITKRGQNVTFRCDPISEHNRLYWYRQTLGQGPEFLTYFQNEAQLEKSRLLSDRFSAERPKGSFSTLEIQRTEQGDSAMYLCASSFLAGAGEQYFGPGTRLTVT.

The chain is built from TRBV15 and TRBJ1-1, with TRBD1 matching over 7 bases. The V and J ends lost 1 base and 8 bases, in that order; junction bases with no gene match: 4. Per the germline V gene, CDR1 is LNHNV and CDR2 is YYDKDF (reference sequence). The CDR3 loop spans 13 amino acids. The CDR3 DNA reads TGTGCCACCAGCAGAGTAGGGGGCAGGGAAGCTTTCTTT. It yields the protein CATSRVGGREAFF.

The V gene is TRBV4-1, the J gene TRBJ1-3; D may be TRBD1 (5 bases). V lost 6 bases, J lost 3 bases, and 15 bases lay in between. This CDR3 has 15 residues. Germline V gene lookup returns CDR1 MGHRA and CDR2 YSYEKL. Here the CDR3 reads CASSPPGGVGNTIYF. The CDR3 region has the DNA TGCGCCAGCAGTCCCCCCGGAGGGGTTGGAAACACCATATATTTT.

This chain joins TRBV3-1 (or the pseudogene TRBV3-2) and TRBJ1-1, with 9 bases lining up with TRBD1. Germline CDR1 LGHDT, CDR2 YNNKEL (reference sequence). The CDR3 covers 17 residues. V shed 4 bases and J 0 bases; nucleotides not matched to a gene: 9. The CDR3 coding sequence is TGTGCCAGCAGCCCGGACAGGGGTTCGGGTATGAACACTGAAGCTTTCTTT. Protein: CASSPDRGSGMNTEAFF.

The rearrangement links TRBV4-1 to TRBJ1-5; 7 bases line up with TRBD1. V dropped 4 bases and J dropped 0; count of bases not matched to a gene: 12. CDR3 length: 18 amino acids. Germline V gives CDR1 MGHRA, CDR2 YSYEKL. CDR3 coding DNA: TGCGCCAGCAGCCGAGGGCCAGGGGGATCATATAGCAATCAGCCCCAGCATTTT. Its translation is CASSRGPGGSYSNQPQHF.

This clone was counted once. The chain uses TRBV27 and TRBJ1-2; D remains ambiguous. The CDR3 consists of 14 residues. V dropped 10 bases and J dropped 8 bases, with 23 bases sitting between them. Germline V gene data show CDR1 as MNHEY and CDR2 as SMNVEV (reference sequence). This chain's CDR3 is CATLSGGRPKGYTF. The CDR3 bases are TGTGCCACTCTGAGTGGCGGCCGCCCAAAAGGCTACACCTTC.

This rearrangement joins TRBV9 to TRBJ2-7; TRBD2 matches at 14 bases. The CDR3 covers 16 residues. V trimming: 3 bases; J trimming: 7 bases; junction bases outside the gene matches: 9. The germline gives CDR1 SGDLS, CDR2 YYNGEE. The DNA for the CDR3 is TGTGCCAGCAGCGCCCGACTAGCGGGAGGGCCGGAAGAGCAGTACTTC. Translating gives CASSARLAGGPEEQYF. The whole variable domain, remainder taken from reference TRBV9 and TRBJ2-7, is DSGVTQTPKHLITATGQRVTLRCSPRSGDLSVYWYQQSLDQGLQFLIQYYNGEERAKGNILERFSAQQFPDLHSELNLSSLELGDSALYFCASSARLAGGPEEQYFGPGTRLTVT.

The rearrangement links TRBV7-2 to TRBJ2-1; D is ambiguous. The germline gives CDR1 SGHTA, CDR2 FQGNSA. Between the trimmed V and J ends, which lost 5 bases and 2 bases, there was a span of 13 bases. The CDR3 sequence is 15 residues long. This chain's CDR3 is CASSHADSTYNEQFF. The CDR3 coding sequence is TGTGCCAGCAGCCATGCAGACTCTACCTACAATGAGCAGTTCTTC.

The gene calls are TRBV28 and TRBJ2-2, with a tentative D call TRBD2 (6 bases). The CDR3 length is 13 residues. The germline V and J ends were trimmed by 10 bases and 6 bases, with 15 bases remaining between them. CDR1 MDHEN and CDR2 SYDVKM come from the germline V gene. The CDR3 region has the DNA TGTGCCACCCAACGGGGGTATTCCGGGGAGCTGTTTTTT. Translating it yields CATQRGYSGELFF.

The rearrangement uses TRBV4-1 and TRBJ1-5; D is ambiguous. V dropped 0 bases and J dropped 0 bases, with 12 bases sitting between them. The CDR3 runs to 17 residues. Germline V gives CDR1 MGHRA, CDR2 YSYEKL. The CDR3 DNA reads TGCGCCAGCAGCCAAGATCAGCGAGGGTATAGCAATCAGCCCCAGCATTTT. Its protein is CASSQDQRGYSNQPQHF.

The J gene is TRBJ1-5, the V gene TRBV28; 7 nucleotides match TRBD1. J gave up 3 bases and V 3 bases, and 5 bases lay outside the gene matches. The CDR3 is made up of 15 amino acids. Per the germline V gene, CDR1 is MDHEN and CDR2 is SYDVKM. The CDR3 spells CASSFRDSSNQPQHF. The CDR3 DNA follows: TGTGCCAGCAGTTTTCGGGACAGCTCCAATCAGCCCCAGCATTTT.

CDR3 bases: TGTGCCAGCAGTTACACCCCCGGGACAGGGGATTCACCCCTCCACTTT. Its protein is CASSYTPGTGDSPLHF. The gene calls are TRBV6-5 and TRBJ1-6, with 10 bases that match TRBD1. From germline, CDR1 is MNHEY and CDR2 SVGAGI. V shed 2 bases and J 8 bases; nucleotides not matched to a gene: 6. There are 16 residues in the CDR3.

The chain employs TRBV4-2 and TRBJ2-1; 12 bases match TRBD2. The J segment lost 0 bases and the V segment lost 0 bases, leaving 6 bases of the junction unmatched. This CDR3 contains 19 residues. Germline assignment: CDR1 LGHNA and CDR2 YNFKEQ. The CDR3 reads CASSQDKGLAGRSYNEQFF. The CDR3 DNA sequence: TGTGCCAGCAGCCAAGATAAGGGACTAGCGGGCCGCTCCTACAATGAGCAGTTCTTC.

The CDR3 region has the DNA TGTGCCAGCAGGGGGACAGCGGATTCGAACTATGGCTACACCTTC. Residues: CASRGTADSNYGYTF. The genes are TRBV7-8 and TRBJ1-2; 7 positions match TRBD1. V was clipped by 6 bases and J by 2 bases; unmatched bases: 9. Germline values: CDR1 SGHVS, CDR2 FQNEAQ. The CDR3 covers 15 residues.

The gene calls are TRBV2 and TRBJ2-7, with 11 nucleotides matching TRBD2. V dropped 6 bases and J dropped 0; count of bases not matched to a gene: 4. CDR3 length equals 15 residues. Germline V gene sequence: CDR1 SNHLY, CDR2 FYNNEI. DNA of the CDR3: TGTGCCAGCAGGGGGGGACTAGCGGTCTCCTACGAGCAGTACTTC. Its protein is CASRGGLAVSYEQYF.

The chain recombines TRBV19 with TRBJ2-1, with 7 bases that match TRBD1. The J segment lost 1 base and the V segment lost 6 bases, leaving 6 bases of the junction unmatched. The CDR3 is 15 residues long. The germline V gene has CDR1 LNHDA and CDR2 SQIVND (reference sequence). The CDR3 protein is CASRSGGVSYNEQFF. The CDR3 region has the DNA TGTGCCAGTAGGTCAGGGGGAGTGTCCTACAATGAGCAGTTCTTC.